One and the same sample provided the 25 T cell receptor beta chains below, sequenced in a study of blood T cell repertoires in COVID-19. Produced via immunoSEQ multiplex PCR; TCRdb's table is partial and in-frame only. The sample records about 73,000 clones, around 83% being singletons. The sequencing input was peripheral blood. These receptors were collected from a man aged 45-65 years with active COVID-19.

CDR3 DNA: TGCAGTGCTACTGGGGGGAACATTCAGTACTTC. Encoded protein: CSATGGNIQYF. The gene calls are TRBV20-1 and TRBJ2-4; weak D call: TRBD2 (6 bases). Germline-derived CDR1 and CDR2 are DFQATT and SNEGSKA (reference sequence). The CDR3 runs to 11 residues. Trimming removed 4 bases from V and 7 bases from J, with 8 bases in between.

V and J are TRBV6-5 and TRBJ1-1; 8 nucleotides match TRBD1. Germline V gene data show CDR1 as MNHEY and CDR2 as SVGAGI. Unmatched junction bases numbered 3, after V lost 6 bases and J lost 3 bases. The CDR3 runs to 13 residues. In DNA, the CDR3 is TGTGCCAGCAGATCGACAGGGGACACTGAAGCTTTCTTT. Protein product: CASRSTGDTEAFF.

DNA of the CDR3: TGTGCCAGCAGTTACTCGGGGGGGGACTACGAGCAGTACTTC. Translated: CASSYSGGDYEQYF. The V call is TRBV6-5, the J call TRBJ2-7; 7 positions agree with TRBD2. CDR3 length: 14 amino acids. Trimming took 0 bases from V and 3 from J; bases not matched to a gene: 2. Per the germline V gene, CDR1 is MNHEY and CDR2 is SVGAGI.

The rearrangement uses TRBV28 and TRBJ2-1; 10 bases fit TRBD2. The CDR3 totals 18 residues. In germline, CDR1 is MDHEN, CDR2 SYDVKM. V shed 2 bases and J 8 bases; nucleotides not matched to a gene: 15. The chain's CDR3 is CASSLRAGGRLWVYEQFF. CDR3 nucleotide sequence: TGTGCCAGCAGTTTAAGAGCGGGAGGGCGTTTATGGGTTTATGAGCAGTTCTTC.

The CDR3 DNA sequence: TGTGCCAGCACTTACAGGGGGCCGGTGAACACTGAAGCTTTCTTT. Its protein is CASTYRGPVNTEAFF. The rearrangement uses TRBV2 and TRBJ1-1, with 9 bases identical to TRBD1. There are 15 residues in the CDR3. The J segment lost 0 bases and the V segment lost 7 bases, leaving 6 bases of the junction unmatched. Germline V CDR1 and CDR2: SNHLY, FYNNEI.

The V call is TRBV15, the J call TRBJ2-7; 7 bases are shared with TRBD2. The V gene's germline CDR1 is LNHNV and CDR2 YYDKDF (reference sequence). Germline trimming cut 3 bases from V and 0 bases from J; bases unmatched to any gene: 2. This CDR3 contains 14 residues. DNA of the CDR3: TGTGCCACCAGCAGGGAGCGGGACTCCTACGAGCAGTACTTC. It is translated as CATSRERDSYEQYF.

This clone has only one observation. The chain links TRBV20-1 to TRBJ2-3; D may be TRBD1 (5 bases). The CDR3 is 11 residues long. Germline-derived CDR1 and CDR2 are DFQATT and SNEGSKA (reference sequence). Between the trimmed V and J ends, which lost 3 bases and 9 bases, there was a span of 10 bases. The CDR3, as DNA: TGCAGTGCTAGGGCAGGGCGGACGCAGTATTTT. Translating gives CSARAGRTQYF.

The rearrangement uses TRBV30 and TRBJ1-4, with 8 bases lining up with TRBD1. V shed 8 bases, J shed 8 bases, and the junction held 7 bases outside the gene matches. Germline values: CDR1 GTSNPN, CDR2 SVGIG (reference sequence). CDR3 size: 12 residues. CDR3 in amino acids: CATGQGGEKLFF. In DNA, the CDR3 is TGTGCCACCGGACAGGGTGGAGAAAAACTGTTTTTT.

This clone was picked up a small number of times. The CDR3, as DNA: TGTGCTAGTGGTTTGGGACTAGTAGTGGATACGCAGTATTTT. Protein: CASGLGLVVDTQYF. This chain joins TRBV12-5 and TRBJ2-3, with D tentatively TRBD2 (6 bases). Germline lookup yields CDR1 LGHNT and CDR2 FRNRAP. The V and J ends lost 1 base and 6 bases respectively, with 11 bases between them. The length of the CDR3 is 14 residues. The full variable domain, its missing parts supplied by reference TRBV12-5 and TRBJ2-3, is DARVTQTPRHKVTEMGQEVTMRCQPILGHNTVFWYRQTMMQGLELLAYFRNRAPLDDSGMPKDRFSAEMPDATLATLKIQPSEPRDSAVYFCASGLGLVVDTQYFGPGTRLTVL.

The chain is built from TRBV5-1 and TRBJ1-1; unclear D gene. V dropped 0 bases and J dropped 6 bases, with 12 bases sitting between them. The CDR3 sequence is 14 residues long. Germline V gene lookup returns CDR1 SGHRS and CDR2 YFSETQ. CDR3: CASSLDPTNSEAFF. CDR3 sequence (DNA): TGCGCCAGCAGCTTGGACCCCACCAACTCTGAAGCTTTCTTT.

This rearrangement joins TRBV3-1 (or the pseudogene TRBV3-2) to TRBJ2-5; TRBD2 matches 10 bases. The CDR3 consists of 14 residues. J was trimmed by 10 bases and V by 0 bases; bases with no gene match: 5. In germline, CDR1 is LGHDT, CDR2 YNNKEL (reference sequence). This chain's CDR3 is CASSQERSGRDQYF. DNA for the CDR3: TGTGCCAGCAGCCAAGAAAGGAGCGGGAGGGACCAGTACTTC.

This chain links TRBV7-3 with TRBJ2-1; 9 bases map to TRBD2. This CDR3 is built from 15 residues. CDR1 and CDR2 from the germline V gene are SGHTA and FQGTGA. V shed 6 bases and J 9 bases; nucleotides not matched to a gene: 12. CDR3 amino acids: CASSQGREGLSEQFF. CDR3 sequence (DNA): TGTGCCAGCAGTCAGGGGCGGGAGGGCCTAAGTGAGCAGTTCTTC. The full variable domain, its missing parts supplied by reference TRBV7-3 and TRBJ2-1, is GAGVSQTPSNKVTEKGKYVELRCDPISGHTALYWYRQSLGQGPEFLIYFQGTGAADDSGLPNDRFFAVRPEGSVSTLKIQRTERGDSAVYLCASSQGREGLSEQFFGPGTRLTVL.

The chain joins TRBV29-1 to TRBJ1-2; D perhaps matches TRBD1 (5 bases). Trimming removed 7 bases at V and 1 base at J, with 16 bases between. CDR1 is SQVTM, CDR2 ANQGSEA, per germline. The CDR3 is 14 residues long. The CDR3 DNA is TGCAGCGCGACGGGGGATCCCCTTAACTATGGCTACACCTTC. Its translation: CSATGDPLNYGYTF.

V usage is TRBV7-9 and J usage is TRBJ2-3, with 8 bases matching TRBD2. V shed 1 base, J shed 2 bases, and the junction held 5 bases outside the gene matches. Germline V gene sequence: CDR1 SEHNR, CDR2 FQNEAQ (reference sequence). The CDR3 covers 16 residues. The CDR3 region has the DNA TGTGCCAGCAGCTTAGGTTTAGCGGGACCCACAGATACGCAGTATTTT. It yields the protein CASSLGLAGPTDTQYF.

This chain connects TRBV11-2 to TRBJ2-5; 10 nucleotides agree with TRBD2. Germline lookup yields CDR1 SGHAT and CDR2 FQNNGV. The CDR3 runs to 16 residues. V gave up 4 bases and J gave up 5 bases; unmatched junction bases: 10. The DNA of the CDR3 is TGTGCCAGCAGCTCCGGAGCGGGGGGGCCGGAGGAGACCCAGTACTTC. Translating gives CASSSGAGGPEETQYF.

The chain uses TRBV2 and TRBJ2-5, with TRBD2 identical over 16 bases. The germline V gene encodes CDR1 SNHLY and CDR2 FYNNEI. This CDR3 comprises 16 residues. V was clipped by 8 bases and J by 2 bases; unmatched bases: 5. The CDR3 DNA reads as TGTGCCAGCCTCGGGACTAGCGGGAGGGCTCAAGAGACCCAGTACTTC. Its protein is CASLGTSGRAQETQYF.

V usage is TRBV5-1 and J usage is TRBJ2-1; 16 nucleotides match TRBD2. This CDR3 spans 17 amino acids. Germline CDR1 is SGHRS and CDR2 is YFSETQ. V dropped 0 bases and J dropped 9; count of bases not matched to a gene: 6. The CDR3 DNA follows: TGCGCCAGCAGCTTGGCCCCGGGACTAGCGGGAGGGAGTGAGCAGTTCTTC. Translation: CASSLAPGLAGGSEQFF.

The V call is TRBV6-5, the J call TRBJ1-2, with 9 bases matching TRBD1. V shed 8 bases and J 2 bases; nucleotides not matched to a gene: 6. The germline V gene encodes CDR1 MNHEY and CDR2 SVGAGI. CDR3 length equals 14 residues. CDR3 nucleotide sequence: TGTGCCAGCGGATCTGGACAGGGGAACTATGGCTACACCTTC. This codes for CASGSGQGNYGYTF.

The CDR3 protein is CASSESAGTGTDNEQFF. The CDR3 nucleotides read TGCGCCAGCAGTGAGAGCGCCGGGACAGGGACAGACAATGAGCAGTTCTTC. The gene calls are TRBV10-1 and TRBJ2-1; the match to TRBD1 covers 9 bases. This CDR3 region has 17 residues. V was clipped by 2 bases and J by 5 bases; unmatched bases: 10. Germline-derived CDR1 and CDR2 are WNHNN and SYGVQD (reference sequence).

The CDR3 protein is CASAGGGAGQETQYF. The CDR3 nucleotides are TGTGCCAGCGCAGGCGGGGGGGCGGGCCAAGAGACCCAGTACTTC. The chain employs TRBV11-2 and TRBJ2-5; the match to TRBD2 covers 9 bases. The V segment lost 8 bases and the J segment 1 base; nucleotides outside the gene matches: 8. This CDR3 has 15 residues. The germline gives CDR1 SGHAT, CDR2 FQNNGV.

The chain joins TRBV3-1 (or the pseudogene TRBV3-2) to TRBJ1-5, with D tentatively TRBD1 (5 bases). With 0 bases removed from V and 7 bases from J, the gap between germline ends came to 13 bases. CDR1 is LGHDT and CDR2 is YNNKEL in the germline V gene (reference sequence). There are 15 residues in the CDR3. In DNA form, the CDR3 reads TGTGCCAGCAGCCAAGAGTCAGGGACTGGGCAGCCCCAGCATTTT. Protein product: CASSQESGTGQPQHF.

The genes are TRBV9 and TRBJ1-2; a possible D gene is TRBD1 (5 bases). V was cut by 6 bases and J by 6 bases, with 21 bases left in between. The CDR3 totals 15 residues. The V gene's germline CDR1 is SGDLS and CDR2 YYNGEE. The chain's CDR3 is CASTLGGESLHGYTF. CDR3 coding DNA: TGTGCCAGCACCCTTGGGGGGGAATCACTTCATGGCTACACCTTC.

The V call is TRBV28, the J call TRBJ1-2, with 8 bases aligning to TRBD1. The CDR3 loop spans 14 amino acids. In germline, CDR1 is MDHEN, CDR2 SYDVKM. The V gene end was trimmed by 1 base and the J gene end by 5 bases; junction bases not matched to a gene: 3. CDR3 amino acids: CASSLSRTGYGYTF. As DNA, the CDR3 is TGTGCCAGCAGTTTATCCCGGACAGGGTATGGCTACACCTTC.

This chain uses TRBV7-2 with TRBJ2-7; 8 bases agree with TRBD2. V gave up 1 base and J gave up 6 bases; unmatched junction bases: 8. Germline V CDR1 and CDR2: SGHTA, FQGNSA. The CDR3 is made up of 15 amino acids. The CDR3 nucleotides are TGTGCCAGCAGCTTAGGTAGCGGGAACGGTATCGAGCAGTACTTC. Its translation is CASSLGSGNGIEQYF. The whole variable domain, filled in from reference TRBV7-2 and TRBJ2-7, reads GAGVSQSPSNKVTEKGKDVELRCDPISGHTALYWYRQSLGQGLEFLIYFQGNSAPDKSGLPSDRFSAERTGGSVSTLTIQRTQQEDSAVYLCASSLGSGNGIEQYFGPGTRLTVT.

This chain uses TRBV5-8 with TRBJ1-1; 9 bases agree with TRBD1. The trim removed 4 bases at V and 6 bases at J, leaving 7 bases unmatched. Germline-derived CDR1 and CDR2 are SGHTS and YDEGEE. This CDR3 region has 14 residues. This CDR3 reads CASSADRGRAEAFF. CDR3 DNA sequence: TGTGCCAGCAGCGCTGACAGGGGGAGGGCTGAAGCTTTCTTT.